The 5 T cell receptor beta chains below come from one sample, sequenced in a study of OX40 agonist ivuxolimab in advanced cancers. The repertoire was sequenced with immunoSEQ multiplex PCR; TCRdb's copy has only in-frame clones and lacks some. The data hold roughly 81,000 clones, with roughly 88% observed a single time. The specimen was CD4+ or CD8+ T cells sorted from blood, collected in a trial of the OX40 agonist ivuxolimab. The receptors here all came from an adult with an advanced solid tumor such as melanoma, head and neck, liver or kidney cancer.

The chain recombines TRBV15 with TRBJ2-7; the D gene could be TRBD1 or TRBD2 (5 bases each). Deletions cut 0 bases from V and 6 bases from J, with 12 bases between. The CDR3 covers 14 residues. Germline V CDR1 and CDR2: LNHNV, YYDKDF (reference sequence). CDR3 nucleotide sequence: TGTGCCACCAGCAGAGATGAATCGGGGACCGAGCAGTACTTC. Translation gives CATSRDESGTEQYF.

The V and J genes are TRBV4-3 and TRBJ2-3; possibly TRBD1 for D (6 bases). V was pared by 3 bases and J by 5 bases, with 12 bases between. The length of the CDR3 is 14 residues. CDR1 and CDR2 from the germline V gene are LGHNA and YSLEER. The CDR3 reads CASSQGAQLDTQYF. For the CDR3, the DNA is TGCGCCAGCAGCCAGGGGGCGCAGCTAGATACGCAGTATTTT.

The chain carries TRBV4-2 and TRBJ2-2; no clear D gene. The CDR3 extends over 12 amino acids. V lost 4 bases and J lost 6, with 6 bases in between. Per germline, CDR1 LGHNA and CDR2 YNFKEQ. In DNA, the CDR3 is TGTGCCAGCAGCCCCTTTTCCGGGGAGCTGTTTTTT. Protein product: CASSPFSGELFF.

The rearrangement links TRBV12-5 to TRBJ1-5, with unresolved D. The CDR3 consists of 14 residues. V was trimmed by 4 bases and J by 5 bases, leaving 12 bases between them. The germline V gene encodes CDR1 LGHNT and CDR2 FRNRAP. The CDR3 nucleotides are TGTGCTAGTGGTTCCTCAGCTGGGGATCAGCCCCAGCATTTT. This gives the protein CASGSSAGDQPQHF.

V usage is TRBV15 and J usage is TRBJ2-2; D not resolved. The V end was cut by 8 bases, the J end by 0 bases, with 19 bases between. The CDR3 consists of 17 residues. CDR1 is LNHNV and CDR2 is YYDKDF in the germline V gene (reference sequence). The CDR3 protein is CATHLEPAGANTGELFF. CDR3 nucleotide sequence: TGTGCCACCCACTTAGAGCCGGCAGGCGCGAACACCGGGGAGCTGTTTTTT.